This TCR beta chain was sequenced during a study of cytomegalovirus exposure and HLA in healthy donors. Study in general: HLA-typed donors were the source of 90 million or so unique TCRs, which an early data release held. Study findings and constraints: Sequencing probably produced one cluster of sequence variants that were highly shared. Only CMV serostatus was available as immune exposure information.

60 Vbeta and 13 Jbeta primers were used in PCR. Repertoires were generated with immunoSEQ multiplex PCR, while TCRdb's copy carries only in-frame clones and drops some. The sample gives about 140,000 clones, roughly 72% of which show up once; approximately 2% is in the top ten. V dropped 3 bases and J dropped 15 bases, with 19 bases sitting between them. Germline V gives CDR1 SGHDT, CDR2 YYEEEE. The CDR3 covers 13 residues. Regarding this clone: Its antigen is undetermined.

The chain links TRBV5-6 to TRBJ2-1; maybe TRBD2 (5 bases). The sample taken for sequencing was PBMCs. The sequence derives from a man between 40 and 49 years old in good health and CMV-seronegative. The CDR3 bases are TGTGCCAGCAGCTCCTCGCCGGCTAGCCGACTGTTCTTC. Its translation is CASSSSPASRLFF.